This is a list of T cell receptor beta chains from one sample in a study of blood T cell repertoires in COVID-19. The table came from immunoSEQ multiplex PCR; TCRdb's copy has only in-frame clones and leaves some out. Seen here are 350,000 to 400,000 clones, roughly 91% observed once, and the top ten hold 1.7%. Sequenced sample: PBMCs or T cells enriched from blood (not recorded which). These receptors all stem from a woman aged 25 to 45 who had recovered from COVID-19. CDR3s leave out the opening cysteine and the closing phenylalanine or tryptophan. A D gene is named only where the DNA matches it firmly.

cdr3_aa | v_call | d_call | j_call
AWSSLDRGVSPLH | TRBV30 | TRBD1 | TRBJ1-6
ASRLGTDDPNTEAF | TRBV12-2 | . | TRBJ1-1
ASSRTSGSRYTQY | TRBV6-5 | TRBD2 | TRBJ2-3
ASSLMEAGLGTDTQY | TRBV13 | . | TRBJ2-3
ASSSQGPNTGELF | TRBV5-1 | . | TRBJ2-2
ASSPPGTGNQPQH | TRBV3-1/TRBV3-2 | TRBD1 | TRBJ1-5
ASSVYGGNTIY | TRBV9 | . | TRBJ1-3
ASSSTSGVTDTQY | TRBV7-2 | TRBD2 | TRBJ2-3
ASSELQGFYGYT | TRBV6-1 | . | TRBJ1-2
ASSLNSGTYNEQF | TRBV7-6 | . | TRBJ2-1
ASSLAASGMYEQY | TRBV7-9 | TRBD2 | TRBJ2-7
ATTGLAYNEQF | TRBV12-5 | TRBD2 | TRBJ2-1
ASSLGGGVDYGYT | TRBV7-9 | . | TRBJ1-2
ATIPPTGYDKAF | TRBV28 | . | TRBJ1-1
ASSVVDGRDPTISYNEQF | TRBV9 | TRBD2 | TRBJ2-1
ASRRGQTSYEQY | TRBV2 | . | TRBJ2-7
ASSPGGAGLSTDTQY | TRBV27 | . | TRBJ2-3
ASQGRIANYGYT | TRBV2 | . | TRBJ1-2
ASSLAGGLEQY | TRBV13 | TRBD2 | TRBJ2-7
ASSPLPRLAGVLTGELF | TRBV3-1/TRBV3-2 | TRBD2 | TRBJ2-2
ASSSPVEGGGYT | TRBV6-2/TRBV6-3 | . | TRBJ1-2
ASSRGTSATDTQY | TRBV19 | TRBD2 | TRBJ2-3
ASTVTGGQNTQY | TRBV19 | . | TRBJ2-3
ASSEWGHSEAF | TRBV6-1 | . | TRBJ1-1
ASMQDSGANVLT | TRBV28 | . | TRBJ2-6
ASSEYGRGRNTEAF | TRBV25-1 | TRBD1 | TRBJ1-1
ASSSRQGLGTEAF | TRBV7-6 | TRBD1 | TRBJ1-1
ATSDQLTKNTEAF | TRBV24-1 | . | TRBJ1-1
ASSQDGTGASGELF | TRBV4-3 | TRBD1 | TRBJ2-2
ASSLATGITADTQY | TRBV7-9 | . | TRBJ2-3
SVWDREGPTDTQY | TRBV29-1 | TRBD2 | TRBJ2-3
ASSLSAGPDEQY | TRBV27 | . | TRBJ2-7
ASSLGAGDFTEAF | TRBV11-2 | . | TRBJ1-1
AWSGGTAYNSPLH | TRBV30 | TRBD1 | TRBJ1-6
ASSSRLAAPYNEQF | TRBV7-3 | TRBD2 | TRBJ2-1
ASSSGGQPQH | TRBV19 | . | TRBJ1-5
ASSSRDTNTGELF | TRBV5-1 | . | TRBJ2-2
ASSFGLNSYEQY | TRBV11-2 | . | TRBJ2-7